What follows is one T cell receptor beta chain and its context. Profiled with immunoSEQ multiplex PCR; TCRdb holds only in-frame clones, not every one. The sample shows under 95,000 clones, around 92% of them seen only once. The data were taken from a study of technical replicates of blood from a handful of donors. This TCR came from a human donor in good health. The sequencing sample was made of T cells isolated from PBMCs.

The CDR3 region is CASSPGDRVNPDTQYF. The CDR3, as DNA: TGCGCCAGCAGCCCGGGGGACAGGGTAAACCCAGATACGCAGTATTTT. This chain connects TRBV4-1 to TRBJ2-3; 9 nucleotides match TRBD1. With V trimmed by 4 bases and J by 4 bases, 9 bases remained unmatched. Germline-derived CDR1 and CDR2 are MGHRA and YSYEKL. The CDR3 has 16 amino acids.